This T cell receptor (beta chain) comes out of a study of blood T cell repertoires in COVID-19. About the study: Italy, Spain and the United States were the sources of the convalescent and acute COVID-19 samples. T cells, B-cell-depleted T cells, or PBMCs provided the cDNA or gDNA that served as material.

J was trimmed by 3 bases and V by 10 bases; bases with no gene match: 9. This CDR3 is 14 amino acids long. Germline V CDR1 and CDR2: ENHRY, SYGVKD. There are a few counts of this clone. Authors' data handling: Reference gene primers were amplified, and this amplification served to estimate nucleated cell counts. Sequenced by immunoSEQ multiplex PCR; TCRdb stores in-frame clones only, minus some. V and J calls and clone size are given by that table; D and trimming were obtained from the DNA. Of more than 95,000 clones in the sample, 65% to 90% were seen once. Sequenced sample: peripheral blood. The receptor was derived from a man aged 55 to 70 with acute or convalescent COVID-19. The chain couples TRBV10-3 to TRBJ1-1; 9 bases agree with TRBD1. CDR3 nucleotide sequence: TGTGCCAATAAAGGACAGGGGAGAGACACTGAAGCTTTCTTT. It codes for CANKGQGRDTEAFF.